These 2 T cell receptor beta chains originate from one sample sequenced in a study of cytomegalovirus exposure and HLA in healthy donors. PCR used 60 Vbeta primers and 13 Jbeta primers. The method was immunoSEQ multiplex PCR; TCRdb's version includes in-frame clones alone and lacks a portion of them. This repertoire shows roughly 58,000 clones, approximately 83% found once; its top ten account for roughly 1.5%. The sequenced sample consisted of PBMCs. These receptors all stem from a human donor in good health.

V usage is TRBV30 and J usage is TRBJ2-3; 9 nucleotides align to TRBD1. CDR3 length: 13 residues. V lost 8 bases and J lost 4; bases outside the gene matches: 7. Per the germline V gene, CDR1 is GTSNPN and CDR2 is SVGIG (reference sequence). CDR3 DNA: TGTGCCACAGGGGGCAAAGAACCAGATACGCAGTATTTT. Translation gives CATGGKEPDTQYF.

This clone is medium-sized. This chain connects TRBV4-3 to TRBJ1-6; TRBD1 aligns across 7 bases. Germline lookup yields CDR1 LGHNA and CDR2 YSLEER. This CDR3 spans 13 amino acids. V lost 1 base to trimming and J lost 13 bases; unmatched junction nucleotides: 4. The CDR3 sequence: CASSQGDSAPLHF. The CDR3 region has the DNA TGCGCCAGCAGCCAAGGGGACAGCGCCCCCCTCCACTTT.